This T cell receptor (beta chain) emerged from a study of T cells in Graves' hyperthyroidism and ophthalmopathy. Criteria for exclusion of patients were uncontrolled infection, other autoimmune disease, pregnancy or lactation. Diagnoses used clinical symptoms, serum thyroxine and TRAb, thyroid ultrasound and orbital computed tomography. Blood from later-ophthalmopathy patients was taken at first hyperthyroidism diagnosis. Germline CDR1 reads SGHVS; CDR2 reads FQNEAQ. The CDR3 length is 14 residues. The V gene end was trimmed by 4 bases and the J gene end by 4 bases; junction bases not matched to a gene: 4. RNA transcripts were the template for amplifying TCR beta CDR3 regions. In the first-round RT-PCR of the TCR CDR3, the HTBI primer set was used. MiXCR, run by TCRdb on the multiplex PCR reads, gives a single entry per CDR3 protein. Among 730,000 or so distinct CDR3 sequences listed, roughly a sixth were seen once.

Ten or more counts support this clonotype. Sequencing was performed on blood. This TCR derives from a woman between 50 and 59 years old with Graves' hyperthyroidism that later progressed to Graves' ophthalmopathy. The rearrangement joins TRBV7-8 to TRBJ1-5; TRBD1 matches at 7 bases. CDR3 DNA sequence: TGTGCCAGCAGCTCACAGGGGCCTAATCAGCCCCAGCATTTT. It translates to CASSSQGPNQPQHF.